This TCR beta chain stems from a study of human T cells and chemical hapten exposure. Turning to the study itself: The study enrolled mostly female patients with alopecia areata, totalis or universalis.

Germline V gene lookup returns CDR1 SGHRS and CDR2 YFSETQ. CDR3 length: 12 amino acids. The V and J ends lost 2 bases and 6 bases respectively, with 8 bases between them. The sample's time point: patch test 1, 2 weeks after DPC sensitization. This sample's treatment: therapeutic diphenylcyclopropenone sensitization with weekly scalp DPC. TCRdb redid the calling of the RACE reads with MiXCR, one entry per CDR3 protein. The table shows about 120,000 distinct CDR3 sequences, with roughly 15% occurring only once. The receptor's source is a young man with alopecia areata. Some clones in this sample may be carry-over from other donors' samples. The material was whole blood, obtained in connection with sensitization to the hapten diphenylcyclopropenone (DPC). The chain has TRBV5-1 and TRBJ1-1; D is possibly TRBD1 (5 bases). The CDR3 spells CASSFAGAEAFF. CDR3 DNA: TGCGCCAGCAGCTTTGCGGGGGCTGAAGCTTTCTTT.